The 15 T cell receptor beta chains below were found in one sample sequenced in a study of blood T cell repertoires in COVID-19. Produced via immunoSEQ multiplex PCR; TCRdb's table is partial and in-frame only. The sample holds more than 250,000 clones; 70% to 90% are singletons and the top ten take about 10%. The sequencing input was PBMCs or T cells enriched from blood (not recorded which). The receptors shown here come from a woman aged 18-29 years who had recovered from COVID-19.

This rearrangement joins TRBV9 to TRBJ1-2; 7 bases are shared with TRBD1. Germline V gives CDR1 SGDLS, CDR2 YYNGEE. CDR3 length equals 13 residues. V lost 4 bases, J lost 9 bases, and 9 bases stayed unmatched. The CDR3 is CASSPTGVESYTF. Here the CDR3 DNA reads TGTGCCAGCAGCCCCACAGGGGTCGAGAGCTACACCTTC. Full variable domain (missing parts from reference TRBV9 and TRBJ1-2): DSGVTQTPKHLITATGQRVTLRCSPRSGDLSVYWYQQSLDQGLQFLIQYYNGEERAKGNILERFSAQQFPDLHSELNLSSLELGDSALYFCASSPTGVESYTFGSGTRLTVV.

V gene TRBV19 combines with J gene TRBJ1-5; the D gene is possibly TRBD1 (6 bases). Trimming stripped 5 bases from V and 0 bases from J, with 11 bases between. The CDR3 sequence is 15 residues long. The germline V gene encodes CDR1 LNHDA and CDR2 SQIVND (reference sequence). CDR3 in amino acids: CASSGTGPSNQPQHF. The CDR3 DNA follows: TGTGCCAGTAGTGGAACAGGGCCTAGCAATCAGCCCCAGCATTTT.

The chain is built from TRBV29-1 and TRBJ2-7, with a weak D call TRBD1 (5 bases). There are 14 residues in the CDR3. Germline V gives CDR1 SQVTM, CDR2 ANQGSEA. V shed 3 bases and J shed 5 bases, with 17 bases lying between them. The CDR3 loop reads CSVEFSSRAHEQYF. The CDR3, as DNA: TGCAGCGTTGAGTTCTCGTCCAGGGCCCACGAGCAGTACTTC.

This clone was seen more than once but under ten times. The CDR3 spells CASSLLGLYNEQFF. The CDR3 DNA reads as TGTGCCAGCAGTTTATTGGGACTGTACAATGAGCAGTTCTTC. The chain carries TRBV27 and TRBJ2-1; tentatively, D is TRBD2 (6 bases). Trimming removed 1 base from V and 4 bases from J, with 8 bases in between. Germline V lookup: CDR1 MNHEY, CDR2 SMNVEV (reference sequence). The CDR3 covers 14 residues.

The gene calls are TRBV4-1 and TRBJ1-4; 9 bases are a match to TRBD1. The CDR3 is made up of 16 amino acids. CDR1 is MGHRA and CDR2 is YSYEKL in the germline V gene. V dropped 0 bases and J dropped 6; count of bases not matched to a gene: 5. DNA of the CDR3: TGCGCCAGCAGCCAAGATATCGGACAGGGGCATGAAAAACTGTTTTTT. Protein: CASSQDIGQGHEKLFF.

The chain uses TRBV9 and TRBJ2-1; 7 bases fit TRBD2. Per germline, CDR1 SGDLS and CDR2 YYNGEE. V lost 0 bases and J lost 3; bases outside the gene matches: 3. The CDR3 totals 15 residues. CDR3 bases: TGTGCCAGCAGCGTAGGCGGGAGTTTCTACAATGAGCAGTTCTTC. Protein: CASSVGGSFYNEQFF. The full variable domain, rest sourced from reference TRBV9 and TRBJ2-1, is DSGVTQTPKHLITATGQRVTLRCSPRSGDLSVYWYQQSLDQGLQFLIQYYNGEERAKGNILERFSAQQFPDLHSELNLSSLELGDSALYFCASSVGGSFYNEQFFGPGTRLTVL.

This chain joins TRBV28 and TRBJ2-5; 9 bases align to TRBD1. CDR1 is MDHEN, CDR2 SYDVKM, per germline. The CDR3 extends over 16 amino acids. The V and J ends lost 6 bases and 7 bases, in that order; junction bases with no gene match: 15. The CDR3: CASRTEDRGLVSTQYF. Written as DNA, the CDR3 is TGTGCCAGCAGGACCGAGGACAGGGGCCTGGTGTCGACCCAGTACTTC.

This chain joins TRBV5-5 and TRBJ2-1, with TRBD2 identical over 8 bases. The CDR3 runs to 14 residues. V gave up 1 base and J gave up 12 bases; unmatched junction bases: 9. Germline V CDR1 and CDR2: SGHKS, YYEKEE (reference sequence). CDR3 loop: CASSLSDVSGGQFF. The CDR3 DNA is TGTGCCAGCAGCTTGAGTGACGTCAGCGGGGGGCAGTTCTTC.

The CDR3 here is CASSPGGLAKETQYF. In nucleotides, the CDR3 is TGTGCCAGCAGTCCAGGGGGACTAGCGAAGGAGACCCAGTACTTC. J is TRBJ2-5 and V is TRBV28, with TRBD2 matching over 10 bases. J lost 5 bases, V lost 5 bases, and 8 bases had no gene match. The CDR3 has 15 amino acids. Germline-derived CDR1 and CDR2 are MDHEN and SYDVKM.

The rearrangement uses TRBV28 and TRBJ1-4, with TRBD1 identical over 9 bases. The germline CDR1 and CDR2 sequences are MDHEN and SYDVKM. The CDR3 covers 15 residues. V lost 10 bases to trimming and J lost 3 bases; unmatched junction nucleotides: 9. The CDR3 DNA sequence: TGTGCCATCGCAAACCGGGACAGGGCTAATGAAAAACTGTTTTTT. This sequence encodes CAIANRDRANEKLFF.

This chain joins TRBV28 and TRBJ2-1; a weak D match, TRBD2 (6 bases). V lost 4 bases to trimming and J lost 7 bases, with 14 bases between them. CDR1 is MDHEN, CDR2 SYDVKM, per germline. The CDR3 loop spans 14 amino acids. CDR3 DNA sequence: TGTGCCAGCAGTTCCCCTTTCGGGGGAAATGAGCAGTTCTTC. This translates into CASSSPFGGNEQFF.

The CDR3 DNA follows: TGCGCCAGCAGCCAAGATCAGGGGGGCAATCAGCCCCAGCATTTT. It encodes CASSQDQGGNQPQHF. The rearrangement joins TRBV4-1 to TRBJ1-5, with 7 bases that match TRBD1. This CDR3 has 15 residues. Trimming at V came to 0 bases and at J to 2 bases, leaving 1 base not matched to a gene. Germline lookup yields CDR1 MGHRA and CDR2 YSYEKL.

The chain has TRBV9 and TRBJ2-1, with no clear D. V shed 1 base and J shed 0 bases, with 11 bases lying between them. Germline V gene sequence: CDR1 SGDLS, CDR2 YYNGEE. The CDR3 consists of 16 residues. CDR3 sequence reads: CASSVNPGSSYNEQFF. The CDR3 DNA follows: TGTGCCAGCAGCGTAAATCCGGGTAGCTCCTACAATGAGCAGTTCTTC.

The V call is TRBV4-1, the J call TRBJ2-3; 14 nucleotides align to TRBD2. The CDR3 is 15 amino acids. Germline CDR1 MGHRA, CDR2 YSYEKL. Trimming took 3 bases from V and 4 from J; bases not matched to a gene: 0. CDR3 DNA: TGCGCCAGCAGCCAGGGACTAGCGGGAGCAGATACGCAGTATTTT. This encodes CASSQGLAGADTQYF.

This chain connects TRBV5-1 to TRBJ2-1; D remains unclear. Germline CDR1 and CDR2: SGHRS and YFSETQ. V was cut by 1 base and J by 5 bases, with 7 bases left in between. The CDR3 consists of 13 residues. The CDR3 loop is CASSLSLNNEQFF. DNA for the CDR3: TGCGCCAGCAGCTTGAGCCTAAACAATGAGCAGTTCTTC. Combining the CDR3 with reference TRBV5-1 and TRBJ2-1 gives the whole variable domain KAGVTQTPRYLIKTRGQQVTLSCSPISGHRSVSWYQQTPGQGLQFLFEYFSETQRNKGNFPGRFSGRQFSNSRSEMNVSTLELGDSALYLCASSLSLNNEQFFGPGTRLTVL.